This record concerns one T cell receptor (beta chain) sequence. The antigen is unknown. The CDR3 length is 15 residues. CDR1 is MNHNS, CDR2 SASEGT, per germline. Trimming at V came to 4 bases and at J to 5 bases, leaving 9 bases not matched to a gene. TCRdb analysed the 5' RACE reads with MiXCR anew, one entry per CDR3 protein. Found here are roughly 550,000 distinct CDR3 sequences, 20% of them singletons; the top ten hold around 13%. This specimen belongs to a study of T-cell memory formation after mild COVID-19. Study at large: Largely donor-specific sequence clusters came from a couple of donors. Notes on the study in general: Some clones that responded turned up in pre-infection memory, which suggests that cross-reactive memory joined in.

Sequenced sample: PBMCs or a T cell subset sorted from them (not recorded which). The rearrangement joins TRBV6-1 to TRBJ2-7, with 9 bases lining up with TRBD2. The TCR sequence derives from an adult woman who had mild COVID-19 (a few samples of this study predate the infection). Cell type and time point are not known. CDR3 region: CASSAIAGAVHEQYF. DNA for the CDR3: TGTGCCAGCAGTGCTATAGCGGGAGCGGTACACGAGCAGTACTTC.